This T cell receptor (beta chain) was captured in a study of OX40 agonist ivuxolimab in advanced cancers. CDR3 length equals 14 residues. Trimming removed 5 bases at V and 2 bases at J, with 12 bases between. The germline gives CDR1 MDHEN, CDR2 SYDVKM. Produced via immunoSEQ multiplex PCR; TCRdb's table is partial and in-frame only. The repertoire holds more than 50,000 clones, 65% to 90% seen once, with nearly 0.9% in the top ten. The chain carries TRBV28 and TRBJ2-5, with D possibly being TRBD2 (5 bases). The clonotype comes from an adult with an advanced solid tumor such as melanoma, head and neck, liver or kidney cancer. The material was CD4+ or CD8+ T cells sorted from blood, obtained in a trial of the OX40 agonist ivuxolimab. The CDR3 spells CASSRSAAQETQYF. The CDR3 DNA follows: TGTGCCAGCAGTCGTAGCGCCGCTCAAGAGACCCAGTACTTC.